The TCR beta chain under discussion was sequenced for a study of spatial heterogeneity in lung cancer. MiXCR, applied by TCRdb to the 5' RACE reads, yields one record per CDR3 protein. The table includes over 50,000 distinct CDR3 sequences, around 8.2% detected once. At least ten counts were recorded for this clonotype. Per germline, CDR1 SGHAT and CDR2 FQDESV (reference sequence). V was clipped by 2 bases and J by 2 bases, with 12 bases between them. CDR3 length: 16 residues. Stated time point: sample taken at primary tumor resection. The authors sequenced whole RNA from tumor, nontumor lung or frozen PBMC without sorting.

The chain has TRBV11-1 and TRBJ2-2; D perhaps matches TRBD2 (6 bases). Source: PBMCs, taken at surgery. The receptor was derived from a female donor with early-stage non-small cell lung cancer. DNA of the CDR3: TGTGCCAGCAGCTTATACGGGACTGCCAACACCGGGGAGCTGTTTTTT. This codes for CASSLYGTANTGELFF.